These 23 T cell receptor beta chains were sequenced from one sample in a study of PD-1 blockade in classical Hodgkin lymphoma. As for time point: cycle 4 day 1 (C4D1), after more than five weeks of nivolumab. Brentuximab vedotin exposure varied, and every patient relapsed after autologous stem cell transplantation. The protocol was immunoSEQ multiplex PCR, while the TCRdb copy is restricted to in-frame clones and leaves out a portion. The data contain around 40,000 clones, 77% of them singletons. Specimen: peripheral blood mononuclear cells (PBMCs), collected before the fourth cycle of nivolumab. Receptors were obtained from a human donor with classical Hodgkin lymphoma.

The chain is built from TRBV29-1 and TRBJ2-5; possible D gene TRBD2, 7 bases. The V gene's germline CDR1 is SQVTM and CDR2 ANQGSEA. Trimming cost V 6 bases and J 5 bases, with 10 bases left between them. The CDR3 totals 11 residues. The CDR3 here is CSVGGGETQYF. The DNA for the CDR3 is TGCAGCGTGGGAGGGGGGGAGACCCAGTACTTC. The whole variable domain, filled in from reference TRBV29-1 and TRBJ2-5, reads SAVISQKPSRDICQRGTSLTIQCQVDSQVTMMFWYRQQPGQSLTLIATANQGSEATYESGFVIDKFPISRPNLTFSTLTVSNMSPEDSSIYLCSVGGGETQYFGPGTRLLVL.

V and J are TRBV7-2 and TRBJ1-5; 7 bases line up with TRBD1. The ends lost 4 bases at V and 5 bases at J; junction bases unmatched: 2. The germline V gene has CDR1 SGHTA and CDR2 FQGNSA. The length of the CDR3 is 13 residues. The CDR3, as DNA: TGTGCCAGCAGCTCCAGGGGGGATCAGCCCCAGCATTTT. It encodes CASSSRGDQPQHF.

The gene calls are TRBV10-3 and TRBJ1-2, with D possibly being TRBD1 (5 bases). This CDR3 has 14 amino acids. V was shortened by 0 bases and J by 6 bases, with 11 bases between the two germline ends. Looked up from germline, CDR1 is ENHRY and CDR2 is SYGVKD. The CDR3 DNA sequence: TGTGCCATCAGTGAGTCCGCAGGGAGGCATGGCTACACCTTC. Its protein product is CAISESAGRHGYTF.

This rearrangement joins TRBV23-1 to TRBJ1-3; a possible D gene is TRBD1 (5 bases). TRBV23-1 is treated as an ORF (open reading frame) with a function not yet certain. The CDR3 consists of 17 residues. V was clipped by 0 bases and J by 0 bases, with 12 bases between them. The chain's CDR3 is CASSQSGQSSSGNTIYF. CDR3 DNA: TGCGCCAGCAGTCAATCGGGGCAGTCTAGCTCTGGAAACACCATATATTTT.

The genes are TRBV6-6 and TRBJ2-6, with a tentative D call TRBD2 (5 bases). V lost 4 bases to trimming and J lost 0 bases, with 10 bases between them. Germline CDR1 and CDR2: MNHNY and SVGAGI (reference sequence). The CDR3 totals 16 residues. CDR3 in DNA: TGTGCCAGCAGTTGGACGGGGAGCTCTGGGGCCAACGTCCTGACTTTC. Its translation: CASSWTGSSGANVLTF.

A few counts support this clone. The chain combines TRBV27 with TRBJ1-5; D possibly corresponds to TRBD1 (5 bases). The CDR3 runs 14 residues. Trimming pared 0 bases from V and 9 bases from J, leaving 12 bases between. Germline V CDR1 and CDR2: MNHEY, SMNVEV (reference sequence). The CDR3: CASSLSEQGWPQHF. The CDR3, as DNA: TGTGCCAGCAGTTTATCGGAGCAGGGCTGGCCCCAGCATTTT.

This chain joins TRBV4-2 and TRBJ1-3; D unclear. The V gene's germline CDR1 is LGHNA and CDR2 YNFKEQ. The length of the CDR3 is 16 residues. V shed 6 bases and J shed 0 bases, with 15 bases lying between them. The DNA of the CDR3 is TGTGCCAGCAGTCCCTCCGGACCGAGCTCTGGAAACACCATATATTTT. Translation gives CASSPSGPSSGNTIYF.

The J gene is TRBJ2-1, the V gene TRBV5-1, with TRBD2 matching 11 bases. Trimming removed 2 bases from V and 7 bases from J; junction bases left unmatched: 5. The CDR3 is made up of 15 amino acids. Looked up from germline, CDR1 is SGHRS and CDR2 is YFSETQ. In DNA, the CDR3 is TGCGCCAGCAGCTTTAGCGGGGGGGGTGCAAATGAGCAGTTCTTC. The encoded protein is CASSFSGGGANEQFF.

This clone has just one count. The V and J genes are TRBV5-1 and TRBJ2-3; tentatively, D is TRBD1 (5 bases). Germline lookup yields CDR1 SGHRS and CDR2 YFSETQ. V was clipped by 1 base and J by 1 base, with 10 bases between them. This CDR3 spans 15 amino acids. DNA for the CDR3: TGCGCCAGCAGCTTGCAGGACACCCGCACAGATACGCAGTATTTT. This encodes CASSLQDTRTDTQYF.

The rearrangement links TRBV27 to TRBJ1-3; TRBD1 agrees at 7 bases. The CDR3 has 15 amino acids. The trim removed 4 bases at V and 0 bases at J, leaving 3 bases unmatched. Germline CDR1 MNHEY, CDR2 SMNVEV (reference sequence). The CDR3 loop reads CASSWDSGSGNTIYF. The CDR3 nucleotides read TGTGCCAGCAGTTGGGACAGCGGCTCTGGAAACACCATATATTTT.

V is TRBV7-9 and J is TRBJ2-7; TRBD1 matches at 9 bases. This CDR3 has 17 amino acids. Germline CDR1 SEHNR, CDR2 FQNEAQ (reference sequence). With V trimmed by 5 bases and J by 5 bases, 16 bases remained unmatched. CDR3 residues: CASSLKAGTGKIHEQYF. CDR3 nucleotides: TGTGCCAGCAGCCTAAAGGCCGGGACAGGGAAAATCCACGAGCAGTACTTC.

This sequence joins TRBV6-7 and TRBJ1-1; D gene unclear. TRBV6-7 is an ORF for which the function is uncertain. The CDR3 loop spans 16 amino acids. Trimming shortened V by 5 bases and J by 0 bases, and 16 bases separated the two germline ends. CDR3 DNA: TGTGCCAGCAGTAGCGACGCCCTTTCAATGAACACTGAAGCTTTCTTT. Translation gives CASSSDALSMNTEAFF.

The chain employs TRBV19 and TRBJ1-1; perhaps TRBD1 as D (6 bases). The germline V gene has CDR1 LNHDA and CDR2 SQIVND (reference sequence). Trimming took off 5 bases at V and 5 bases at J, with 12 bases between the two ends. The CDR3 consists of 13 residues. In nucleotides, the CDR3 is TGTGCCAGTAGTGCCCAGGGGAGTACTGAAGCTTTCTTT. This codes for CASSAQGSTEAFF.

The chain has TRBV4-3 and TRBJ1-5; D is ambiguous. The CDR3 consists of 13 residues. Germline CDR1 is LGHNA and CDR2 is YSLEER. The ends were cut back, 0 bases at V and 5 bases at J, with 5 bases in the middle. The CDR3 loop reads CASSQDHDQPQHF. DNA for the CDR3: TGCGCCAGCAGCCAAGATCACGATCAGCCCCAGCATTTT.

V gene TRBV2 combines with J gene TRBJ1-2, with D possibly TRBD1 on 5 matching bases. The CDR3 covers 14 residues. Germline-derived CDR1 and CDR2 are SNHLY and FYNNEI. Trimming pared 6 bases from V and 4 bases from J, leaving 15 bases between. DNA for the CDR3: TGTGCCAGCAGAGTCAGGGTTAACCTCTATGGCTACACCTTC. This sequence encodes CASRVRVNLYGYTF.

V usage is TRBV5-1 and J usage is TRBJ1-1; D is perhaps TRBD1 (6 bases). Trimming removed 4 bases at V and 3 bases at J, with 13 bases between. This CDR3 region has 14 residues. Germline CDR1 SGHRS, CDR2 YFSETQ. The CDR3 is CASSPDRGHTEAFF. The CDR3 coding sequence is TGCGCCAGCAGCCCGGACAGAGGCCACACTGAAGCTTTCTTT.

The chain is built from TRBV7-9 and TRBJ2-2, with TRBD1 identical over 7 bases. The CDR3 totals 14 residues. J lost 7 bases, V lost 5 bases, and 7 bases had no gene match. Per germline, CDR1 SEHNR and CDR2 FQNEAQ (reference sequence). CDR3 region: CASSRRQGHGELFF. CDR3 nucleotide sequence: TGTGCCAGCAGCCGCAGACAGGGTCACGGGGAGCTGTTTTTT.

Written as DNA, the CDR3 is TGTGCCAGTAGTATGTTTGGACACCCGAACACTGAAGCTTTCTTT. Translating gives CASSMFGHPNTEAFF. This chain joins TRBV19 and TRBJ1-1, with D perhaps matching TRBD1 (5 bases). Deletions cut 3 bases from V and 1 base from J, with 12 bases between. The CDR3 is made up of 15 amino acids. CDR1 and CDR2 (germline): LNHDA, SQIVND (reference sequence).

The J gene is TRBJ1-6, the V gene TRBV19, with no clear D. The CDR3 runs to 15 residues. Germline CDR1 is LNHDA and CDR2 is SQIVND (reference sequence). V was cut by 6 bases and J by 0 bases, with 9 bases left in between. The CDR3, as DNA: TGTGCCAGTAGAAAAGGGAGCTCCTATAATTCACCCCTCCACTTT. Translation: CASRKGSSYNSPLHF.

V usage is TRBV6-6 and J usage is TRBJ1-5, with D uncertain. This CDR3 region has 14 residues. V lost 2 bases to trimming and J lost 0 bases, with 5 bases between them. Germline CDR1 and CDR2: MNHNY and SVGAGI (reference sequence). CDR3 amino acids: CASSYTYSNQPQHF. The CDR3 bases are TGTGCCAGCAGTTACACTTATAGCAATCAGCCCCAGCATTTT.

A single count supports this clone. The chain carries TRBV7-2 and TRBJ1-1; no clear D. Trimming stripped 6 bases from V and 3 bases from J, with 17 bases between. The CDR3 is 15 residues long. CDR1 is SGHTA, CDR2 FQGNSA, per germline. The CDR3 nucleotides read TGTGCCAGCAGTACGATTCTGGGAGTTGACACTGAAGCTTTCTTT. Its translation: CASSTILGVDTEAFF. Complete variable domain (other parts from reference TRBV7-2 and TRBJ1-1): GAGVSQSPSNKVTEKGKDVELRCDPISGHTALYWYRQSLGQGLEFLIYFQGNSAPDKSGLPSDRFSAERTGGSVSTLTIQRTQQEDSAVYLCASSTILGVDTEAFFGQGTRLTVV.

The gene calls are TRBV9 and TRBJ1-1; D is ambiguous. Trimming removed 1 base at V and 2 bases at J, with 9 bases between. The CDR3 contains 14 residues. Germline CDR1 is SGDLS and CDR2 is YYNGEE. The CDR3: CASSVSTDNTEAFF. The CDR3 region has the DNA TGTGCCAGCAGCGTATCGACGGATAACACTGAAGCTTTCTTT.

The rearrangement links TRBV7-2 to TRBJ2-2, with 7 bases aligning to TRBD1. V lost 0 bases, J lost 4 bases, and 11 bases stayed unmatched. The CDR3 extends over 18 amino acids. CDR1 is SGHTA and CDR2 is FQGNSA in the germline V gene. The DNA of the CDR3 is TGTGCCAGCAGCTTAGCGCTAAGCTGGCCAGGGGGCACCGGGGAGCTGTTTTTT. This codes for CASSLALSWPGGTGELFF.